This T cell receptor (beta chain) is drawn from a study of human T cells and chemical hapten exposure. Described time point: patch test 2, 6 weeks after DPC sensitization. As to treatment: therapeutic diphenylcyclopropenone sensitization with weekly scalp DPC. Before extraction, the whole blood was not fractionated, and total RNA was taken from it. TCRdb analysed the RACE reads with MiXCR anew, one entry per CDR3 protein. The sample records roughly 43,000 distinct CDR3 sequences, 9.5% to 10% being singletons. The CDR3 runs to 17 residues. Germline lookup yields CDR1 SGHNT and CDR2 YENEEA. With 2 bases removed from V and 0 bases from J, the gap between germline ends came to 11 bases.

The specimen was whole blood, collected in connection with sensitization to the hapten diphenylcyclopropenone (DPC). This clonotype was sampled from a woman in her 30s with alopecia areata. Some clones in this sample may be carry-over from other donors' samples. The chain employs TRBV11-3 and TRBJ1-6, with a possible D match to TRBD1 (6 bases). The CDR3 loop is CASSLPQGSSYNSPLHF. CDR3 in DNA: TGTGCCAGCAGCTTACCCCAGGGGAGCTCCTATAATTCACCCCTCCACTTT. The full variable domain, with the rest looked up from reference TRBV11-3 and TRBJ1-6, is EAGVVQSPRYKIIEKKQPVAFWCNPISGHNTLYWYLQNLGQGPELLIRYENEEAVDDSQLPKDRFSAERLKGVDSTLKIQPAELGDSAVYLCASSLPQGSSYNSPLHFGNGTRLTVT.